This section outlines one TCR beta chain sequence together with its context. What it binds is unknown. This sample is drawn from a study of T-cell reconstitution after alpha-beta-depleted transplantation in children. V trimming: 7 bases; J trimming: 7 bases; junction bases outside the gene matches: 9. The germline V gene encodes CDR1 SQVTM and CDR2 ANQGSEA. This CDR3 region has 12 residues. Study results and limitations: Recipient T cells and thymic progenitors that survived were the source of the high TCRbeta diversity seen at day 60 in some patients. About two months after transplant, alpha-beta T cells reportedly came from several hundred expanded graft clones. Fresh T-cell production supplied most of the T-cell counts and diversity seen one year after transplant.

Unique molecular identifiers were used to barcode this TCRbeta library. TCRdb ran MiXCR on the PCR reads and lists one entry per CDR3 protein. The sample holds fewer than 550,000 distinct CDR3 sequences; under 20% are singletons and the top ten take around 30%. Sample: PBMCs, mostly from graft donor cells, taken 360 days after TCRalphabeta/CD19-depleted stem cell transplant. The TCR was taken from a boy younger than two who had a stem cell transplant for Wiskott-Aldrich syndrome, so the T cells may come from the graft donor. The chain employs TRBV29-1 and TRBJ1-2; 7 bases are shared with TRBD1. The CDR3 DNA follows: TGCAGCGCCCACAGGGGAGGTCTTGGCTACACCTTC. Translating gives CSAHRGGLGYTF.